This TCR beta chain was observed in a study of cytomegalovirus exposure and HLA in healthy donors. Regarding the study as a whole: A later analysis linked a missense DCLRE1C variant to TCR beta V- and J-gene trimming.

The donors comprised healthy bone marrow donors. With respect to this clone: Its antigen is as yet unknown.

With 60 Vbeta and 13 Jbeta primers, the PCR was carried out. Sequencing was performed with immunoSEQ multiplex PCR; in TCRdb, only in-frame clones are kept and a portion is missing. The sample gives roughly 180,000 clones, around 75% of which show up once; 4.5% to 7.5% is in the top ten. The source of this sequence is a woman aged 25-40 years in good health and CMV-seropositive. The sample was PBMCs.

This CDR3 is CASSGQGNSPLHF. CDR3 nucleotide sequence: TGTGCCAGCAGTGGACAGGGGAATTCACCCCTCCACTTT. This chain joins TRBV6-8 and TRBJ1-6; 9 bases fit TRBD1. Trimming removed 5 bases from V and 7 bases from J; junction bases left unmatched: 0. The CDR3 contains 13 residues. In germline, CDR1 is MNHGY, CDR2 SAAAGT.